The T cell receptor (beta chain) described here comes from a study of blood T cell repertoires in COVID-19. Study as a whole: The United States, Italy and Spain were the sources of the acute and convalescent COVID-19 samples.

Original processing methods: Nucleated cell number was recorded as an estimate derived from reference gene primer amplification. Using immunoSEQ multiplex PCR, the repertoire was profiled, and TCRdb retains in-frame clones only, with some absent. V and J calls and clone size are given by that table; D and trimming were obtained from the DNA. Among tens of thousands of clones listed, under 95% were seen once. Specimen: peripheral blood. The receptor's source is a human donor in a cohort sampled during active COVID-19.

CDR3 in amino acids: CASSLGQQNEQYF. CDR3 in DNA: TGTGCCAGCAGCTTGGGACAGCAGAACGAGCAGTACTTC. The chain has TRBV2 and TRBJ2-7, with TRBD1 matching 7 bases. V was clipped by 6 bases and J by 5 bases; unmatched bases: 7. This CDR3 contains 13 residues. Looked up from germline, CDR1 is SNHLY and CDR2 is FYNNEI.